This is a list of T cell receptor beta chains from one sample in a study of blood T cell repertoires in COVID-19. Sequencing was performed with immunoSEQ multiplex PCR; in TCRdb, only in-frame clones are kept and a portion is missing. The sample records around 140,000 clones, more than 70% being singletons. Source material: peripheral blood. These receptors were collected from a human donor in a cohort sampled during active COVID-19. CDR3s include the opening cysteine and the closing phenylalanine or tryptophan. A D gene is named only where the DNA matches it firmly. The size of a clone is reported for some rows only, either as once, few or many, or as a class for expanded clones.

CDR3 DNA	CDR3 protein	D gene	V gene	J gene	clone size
TGCGCCAGCAGCCCCCCCTCGCTAGCGGGGAGCTACAATGAGCAGTTCTTC	CASSPPSLAGSYNEQFF	TRBD2	TRBV5-1	TRBJ2-1	-
TGTGCCAGCAGCGCAGGGACAGCGGGGGAGCTGTTTTTT	CASSAGTAGELFF	TRBD1	TRBV9	TRBJ2-2	once
TGTGCCAGCAGCCGGACATATAACCTGAACACTGAAGCTTTCTTT	CASSRTYNLNTEAFF	-	TRBV3-1/TRBV3-2	TRBJ1-1	-
TGTGCCAGCAGCCAAGATGAGAGAAGGGGCTATGGCTACACCTTC	CASSQDERRGYGYTF	-	TRBV13	TRBJ1-2	-
TGTGCCACCAGTGGTTGGGAGGCGGGGGGGACGAATGAGCAGTTCTTC	CATSGWEAGGTNEQFF	TRBD2	TRBV24-1	TRBJ2-1	-
TGTGCCTGGAGTGTAAGCCTAGGAGGCTATGGCTACACCTTC	CAWSVSLGGYGYTF	-	TRBV30	TRBJ1-2	few
TGTGCCAGCAGTATTTTCCCCCCCGGGGGGAAGCATGAAAAACTGTTTTTT	CASSIFPPGGKHEKLFF	-	TRBV25-1	TRBJ1-4	-
TGTGCCAGTAGTATCACCCGGACAGATACGCAGTATTTT	CASSITRTDTQYF	-	TRBV19	TRBJ2-3	-
TGCGCCAGCAGCCCCACGACTGGCTACGAGCAGTACTTC	CASSPTTGYEQYF	-	TRBV5-1	TRBJ2-7	-
TGTGCCAGCACCAGCATGGGGGCTGAATATGGCTACACCTTC	CASTSMGAEYGYTF	-	TRBV3-1/TRBV3-2	TRBJ1-2	many
TGTGCCAGCAGTGAAGCCCGCAGGGGGCAAACCGGGGAGCTGTTTTTT	CASSEARRGQTGELFF	TRBD1	TRBV2	TRBJ2-2	few
TGCGCCAGCAGCAAGCCGGGACAGGGGGCTTCTGGCTACACCTTC	CASSKPGQGASGYTF	TRBD1	TRBV4-1	TRBJ1-2	-
TGTGCCAGCAGCCCGTGGGGAGGGCCGAACACCGGGGAGCTGTTTTTT	CASSPWGGPNTGELFF	TRBD2	TRBV14	TRBJ2-2	-
TGTGCCAGCACCCCGGAGCGGGGGGGCCGAAATGAGCAGTTCTTC	CASTPERGGRNEQFF	TRBD2	TRBV6-2/TRBV6-3	TRBJ2-1	-
TGCGCCAGCAGCCAAGTACTTTCGACAGCCGGGGAGCTGTTTTTT	CASSQVLSTAGELFF	-	TRBV4-1	TRBJ2-2	few
TGTGCCAGCAGCCGCACCTTCGGTCGGTCCTCTGGAAACACCATATATTTT	CASSRTFGRSSGNTIYF	-	TRBV7-2	TRBJ1-3	-
TGTGCCAGCAGCTCCGACAGGGGGCGAGATCAGCCCCAGCATTTT	CASSSDRGRDQPQHF	TRBD1	TRBV27	TRBJ1-5	-
TGTGCCAGCAGCTTTAAACGGGTCGGCTACGAGCAGTACTTC	CASSFKRVGYEQYF	-	TRBV7-2	TRBJ2-7	once
TGTGCCAGCAGCTTAGGAGTGACTAATGAAAAACTGTTTTTT	CASSLGVTNEKLFF	-	TRBV7-9	TRBJ1-4	-
TGCGCCAGCAGCCAAGAATCGACCGGGACAGTTAATGAAAAACTGTTTTTT	CASSQESTGTVNEKLFF	TRBD1	TRBV4-3	TRBJ1-4	once
TGTGCTAGTGGCCCGGACACCTTGGGGGGCTACACCTTC	CASGPDTLGGYTF	-	TRBV12-5	TRBJ1-2	-
TGTGCCAGCAGCTCCGTTACTAGCGGGGTAGCCGAGCAGTACTTC	CASSSVTSGVAEQYF	TRBD2	TRBV7-9	TRBJ2-7	-
TGTGCCAGTAGTATTGGACAGCAGACAAATTCACCCCTCCACTTT	CASSIGQQTNSPLHF	-	TRBV19	TRBJ1-6	-
TGTGCCAGCAGCCGGACGAACAGGGGAAATAACTATGGCTACACCTTC	CASSRTNRGNNYGYTF	TRBD1	TRBV7-9	TRBJ1-2	-
TGTGCCAGCACGGCGGAGGTTGAAGGACTGTTTTTT	CASTAEVEGLFF	-	TRBV2	TRBJ1-4	-
TGTGCCAGCAGCTTAGGAGGGACAGGGCCCAAAAACATTCAGTACTTC	CASSLGGTGPKNIQYF	TRBD1	TRBV7-2	TRBJ2-4	-
TGTGCCAGCAGCTTGTCGACAGGGACCTACAATGAGCAGTTCTTC	CASSLSTGTYNEQFF	TRBD1	TRBV7-7	TRBJ2-1	-
TGTGCCAGCAGCTCTCCAGGGGGTACTAGCGGGGGCCACACAGATACGCAGTATTTT	CASSSPGGTSGGHTDTQYF	TRBD2	TRBV6-2/TRBV6-3	TRBJ2-3	-
TGTGCCAGCAGCCAGGCCAGACAGGGGGGTGCAACGCAGTATTTT	CASSQARQGGATQYF	TRBD1	TRBV14	TRBJ2-3	-
TGTGCCAGCAGCCTCATGACAGGGACCTATGGCTACACCTTC	CASSLMTGTYGYTF	TRBD1	TRBV28	TRBJ1-2	-
TGTGCCAGCTCACCAGGACAGGCTATCAACGAGCAGTACTTC	CASSPGQAINEQYF	TRBD1	TRBV18	TRBJ2-7	-
TGCGCCAGCAGCCTAGAGGCCCGCTATGGCTACACCTTC	CASSLEARYGYTF	-	TRBV4-1	TRBJ1-2	-